This T cell receptor (beta chain) was identified in a study of blood T cell repertoires in COVID-19. Only in-frame clones appear in the TCRdb table, and some are missing; sequencing was by immunoSEQ multiplex PCR. The sample comprises roughly 400,000 clones, 80% to 90% of which are singletons, and 0.95% to 1.3% rests with the top ten. The study recruited people aged about 18 to 95 years across roughly 23 US areas. Germline V lookup: CDR1 SEHNR, CDR2 FQNEAQ (reference sequence). The V and J ends lost 5 bases and 0 bases respectively, with 14 bases between them. This CDR3 spans 16 amino acids. Source material: PBMCs or T cells enriched from blood (not recorded which). This chain connects TRBV7-9 to TRBJ1-3; D uncertain. This sequence was found in a man younger than 45 who had recovered from COVID-19. Here the CDR3 reads CASSPLNSFSGNTIYF. Written as DNA, the CDR3 is TGTGCCAGCAGCCCCTTGAACTCATTCTCTGGAAACACCATATATTTT.